These 19 T cell receptor beta chains were all obtained from the same sample, sequenced in a study of OX40 agonist ivuxolimab in advanced cancers. Method: immunoSEQ multiplex PCR; TCRdb's copy keeps in-frame clones and lacks some. This table has approximately 55,000 clones, about 86% appearing once. Sequenced material: CD4+ or CD8+ T cells sorted from blood, taken in a trial of the OX40 agonist ivuxolimab. Every receptor here comes from an adult with an advanced solid tumor such as melanoma, head and neck, liver or kidney cancer.

Comments on this clone: One end of the junction is discordant with germline, which a read error may explain. Other DNA sequences in the same sample also yield this CDR3. The rearrangement links TRBV29-1 to TRBJ2-1; possible D gene TRBD2, 5 bases. Germline CDR1 is SQVTM and CDR2 is ANQGSEA. This CDR3 comprises 12 residues. CDR3 sequence reads: CSVSPLTYEQFF. CDR3 DNA sequence: TGTAGCGTTTCTCCCCTCACCTATGAGCAGTTCTTC.

This chain links TRBV6-6 with TRBJ2-7, with D maybe TRBD2 (5 bases). Germline CDR1 is MNHNY and CDR2 is SVGAGI (reference sequence). CDR3 size: 12 residues. V was shortened by 7 bases and J by 3 bases, with 10 bases between the two germline ends. CDR3 amino acids: CASIGVGYEQYF. The CDR3 nucleotides are TGTGCCAGCATCGGGGTCGGCTACGAGCAGTACTTC.

This clone was counted between two and nine times. This sequence joins TRBV2 and TRBJ1-3, with a possible D match to TRBD1 (5 bases). Germline CDR1 reads SNHLY; CDR2 reads FYNNEI. The CDR3 consists of 13 residues. V was trimmed by 6 bases and J by 0 bases, leaving 6 bases between them. The CDR3 DNA reads as TGTGCCAGCAGAGGGACCTCTGGAAACACCATATATTTT. This sequence encodes CASRGTSGNTIYF. Full variable domain (remainder filled in from reference TRBV2 and TRBJ1-3): EPEVTQTPSHQVTQMGQEVILRCVPISNHLYFYWYRQILGQKVEFLVSFYNNEISEKSEIFDDQFSVERPDGSNFTLKIRSTKLEDSAMYFCASRGTSGNTIYFGEGSWLTVV.

The V call is TRBV28, the J call TRBJ2-5; D is uncertain. The DNA end is a closer match to TRBJ2-7, so the J assignment may be wrong. The CDR3 runs 13 residues. Germline V gene data show CDR1 as MDHEN and CDR2 as SYDVKM. The CDR3 is CASSFGGFYEQYF. The CDR3 nucleotides read TGTGCCAGCAGTTTTGGTGGGTTCTACGAGCAGTACTTC.

The chain is built from TRBV6-5 and TRBJ2-7; D may match TRBD1 or TRBD2 (6 bases each). Trimming pared 6 bases from V and 2 bases from J, leaving 14 bases between. Per germline, CDR1 MNHEY and CDR2 SVGAGI. The CDR3 is 14 amino acids. CDR3 sequence reads: CASRRGDATYEQYF. The CDR3 DNA is TGTGCCAGCAGAAGGGGGGACGCGACCTACGAGCAGTACTTC.

The chain combines TRBV11-2 with TRBJ2-7; 11 bases fit TRBD2. The CDR3 is 15 residues long. V lost 6 bases to trimming and J lost 6 bases; unmatched junction nucleotides: 10. Germline CDR1 reads SGHAT; CDR2 reads FQNNGV. CDR3 DNA sequence: TGTGCCAGCAGGTTAACTAGCGGGAGACGGGTCGAGCAGTACTTC. It translates to CASRLTSGRRVEQYF.

CDR3 loop: CASSWTGPNEKLFF. The CDR3 region has the DNA TGTGCCAGCTCATGGACAGGGCCTAATGAAAAACTGTTTTTT. V usage is TRBV18 and J usage is TRBJ1-4; the match to TRBD1 covers 8 bases. Trimming took 5 bases from V and 3 from J; bases not matched to a gene: 2. CDR3 length: 14 residues. Germline values: CDR1 KGHSH, CDR2 LQKENI.

The J gene is TRBJ2-1, the V gene TRBV6-5, with 7 bases that match TRBD1. Germline loops: CDR1 MNHEY, CDR2 SVGAGI. V was pared by 5 bases and J by 1 base, with 5 bases of the junction left unmatched. This CDR3 has 15 amino acids. The CDR3 DNA sequence: TGTGCCAGCAGTAGAAACAGGGGTTCCTACAATGAGCAGTTCTTC. Protein sequence: CASSRNRGSYNEQFF.

This clone has just a few counts. The J gene is TRBJ2-5, the V gene TRBV27; D ambiguous. Deletions cut 2 bases from V and 2 bases from J, with 12 bases between. The CDR3 loop spans 15 amino acids. Germline values: CDR1 MNHEY, CDR2 SMNVEV (reference sequence). The CDR3 spells CASSLIGVGQETQYF. The CDR3 DNA sequence: TGTGCCAGCAGTTTAATTGGTGTGGGGCAAGAGACCCAGTACTTC.

The rearrangement uses TRBV11-3 and TRBJ2-1; 8 bases align to TRBD2. CDR3 length equals 14 residues. Germline V gives CDR1 SGHNT, CDR2 YENEEA. V dropped 1 base and J dropped 10; count of bases not matched to a gene: 6. This CDR3 reads CASSLVGGRTEQFF. CDR3 DNA sequence: TGTGCCAGCAGCTTAGTCGGCGGGAGGACAGAGCAGTTCTTC.

The chain employs TRBV6-6 and TRBJ1-1, with D maybe TRBD1 (5 bases). Germline values: CDR1 MNHNY, CDR2 SVGAGI (reference sequence). The CDR3 is 15 amino acids. The V and J ends lost 7 bases and 0 bases respectively, with 15 bases between them. CDR3 sequence (DNA): TGTGCCAGCAACCCCGGACATGGGCTGAACACTGAAGCTTTCTTT. This codes for CASNPGHGLNTEAFF.

This chain joins TRBV6-1 and TRBJ1-1; D not resolved. Germline V lookup: CDR1 MNHNS, CDR2 SASEGT. The CDR3 has 14 residues. Between the trimmed V and J ends, which lost 2 bases and 1 base, there was a span of 8 bases. The CDR3 sequence: CASSESDGNTEAFF. The CDR3 DNA sequence: TGTGCCAGCAGTGAATCGGACGGGAACACTGAAGCTTTCTTT.

The chain recombines TRBV21-1 with TRBJ2-7. TRBV21-1 is a known pseudogene. The CDR3 covers 12 residues. The CDR3 here is CASGGGNDEQYF. The CDR3 DNA follows: TGTGCCAGTGGAGGGGGTAACGACGAGCAGTACTTC.

The chain links TRBV5-8 to TRBJ2-7, with TRBD1 matching over 9 bases. V was pared by 4 bases and J by 3 bases, with 8 bases of the junction left unmatched. The germline CDR1 and CDR2 sequences are SGHTS and YDEGEE. The CDR3 is 15 residues long. The CDR3 is CASSPWGTGLYEQYF. The CDR3 bases are TGTGCCAGCAGCCCCTGGGGGACAGGGCTCTACGAGCAGTACTTC.

The chain has TRBV18 and TRBJ2-7, with 7 bases that match TRBD1. Germline assignment: CDR1 KGHSH and CDR2 LQKENI. There are 15 residues in the CDR3. V was clipped by 1 base and J by 5 bases; unmatched bases: 8. CDR3 bases: TGTGCCAGCTCACCACTCGGGACAGACACGGACGAGCAGTACTTC. The encoded protein is CASSPLGTDTDEQYF.

The rearrangement links TRBV4-1 to TRBJ2-3, with a possible D match to TRBD2 (7 bases). The V gene's germline CDR1 is MGHRA and CDR2 YSYEKL. V was shortened by 1 base and J by 8 bases, with 22 bases between the two germline ends. This CDR3 region has 17 residues. In DNA form, the CDR3 reads TGCGCCAGCAGCCAAGCAAGGGGGGGTTCTTTGGTCGGTACGCAGTATTTT. Encoded protein: CASSQARGGSLVGTQYF.

This clone was recorded only once. The chain joins TRBV6-5 to TRBJ2-1, with a weak D call TRBD2 (6 bases). The germline gives CDR1 MNHEY, CDR2 SVGAGI. The CDR3 has 12 residues. The V end was cut by 5 bases, the J end by 9 bases, with 11 bases between. The CDR3, as DNA: TGTGCCAGCAGTCCCGGGGGTGGTGAGCAGTTCTTC. Translation: CASSPGGGEQFF.

CDR3 sequence (DNA): TGTGCCAGCTCACCGGGAAGCCCGGGGGCGAGCGAGCAGTACTTC. Residues: CASSPGSPGASEQYF. The rearrangement joins TRBV18 to TRBJ2-7; TRBD1 or TRBD2 may be the D gene (6 bases each). CDR1 and CDR2 from the germline V gene are KGHSH and LQKENI. V gave up 3 bases and J gave up 6 bases, with 18 bases separating them. This CDR3 comprises 15 residues.

This clone was seen once. This chain uses TRBV23-1 with TRBJ1-4, with D possibly matching TRBD1 (5 bases). TRBV23-1 is given ORF status, its function remaining uncertain. This CDR3 has 17 amino acids. V shed 0 bases and J shed 7 bases, with 18 bases lying between them. The CDR3: CASSQSRQGRGIEKLFF. The CDR3 bases are TGCGCCAGCAGTCAATCACGGCAGGGCAGAGGCATTGAAAAACTGTTTTTT.